This T cell receptor beta chain was retrieved from a study of blood T cell repertoires in COVID-19. Study in general: The United States, Italy and Spain were the sources of the acute and convalescent COVID-19 samples. Sources were T cells, B-cell-depleted T cells, or PBMCs; the material itself was cDNA or gDNA.

The Seattle site enrolled patients during active infection and followed them longitudinally. This CDR3 spans 14 amino acids. Trimming removed 10 bases at V and 7 bases at J, with 20 bases between. Germline values: CDR1 LNHDA, CDR2 SQIVND (reference sequence). Sequencing used immunoSEQ multiplex PCR; TCRdb keeps in-frame clones, though not all of them. The sample includes roughly 570,000 clones, about 89% of them seen just once. The sequenced sample consisted of peripheral blood. The rearrangement links TRBV19 to TRBJ2-1; a possible D gene is TRBD1 (6 bases). This TCR was recovered from a woman aged 50 to 60 with COVID-19, enrolled during active disease. The CDR3 region has the DNA TGTGCCACCCACCCCAGGGGTTTTGTAAATGAGCAGTTCTTC. Protein product: CATHPRGFVNEQFF. The entire variable domain, with the rest obtained from reference TRBV19 and TRBJ2-1, is as follows: DGGITQSPKYLFRKEGQNVTLSCEQNLNHDAMYWYRQDPGQGLRLIYYSQIVNDFQKGDIAEGYSVSREKKESFPLTVTSAQKNPTAFYLCATHPRGFVNEQFFGPGTRLTVL.